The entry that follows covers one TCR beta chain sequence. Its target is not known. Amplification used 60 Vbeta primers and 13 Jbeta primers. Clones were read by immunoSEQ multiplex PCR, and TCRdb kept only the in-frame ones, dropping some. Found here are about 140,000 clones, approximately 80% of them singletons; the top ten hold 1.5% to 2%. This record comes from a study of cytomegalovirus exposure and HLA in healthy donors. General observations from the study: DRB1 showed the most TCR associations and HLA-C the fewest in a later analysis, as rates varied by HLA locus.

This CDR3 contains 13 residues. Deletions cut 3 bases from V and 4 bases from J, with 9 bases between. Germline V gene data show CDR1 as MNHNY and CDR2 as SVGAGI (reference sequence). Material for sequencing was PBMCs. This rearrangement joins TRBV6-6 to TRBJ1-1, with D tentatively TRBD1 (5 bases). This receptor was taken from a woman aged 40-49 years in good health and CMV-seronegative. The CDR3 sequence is CASSYRQLTEAFF. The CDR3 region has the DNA TGTGCCAGCAGTTATCGACAGCTCACTGAAGCTTTCTTT.